This record concerns one TCR beta chain sequence. This sample stems from a study of blood T cell repertoires in COVID-19. About the study: Samples came from the United States, Italy and Spain, spanning acute and convalescent COVID-19. T cells, B-cell-depleted T cells, or PBMCs provided the cDNA or gDNA that served as material.

As handled by the study authors: Amplification of reference gene primers was used by the study to estimate nucleated cell counts. Some clones are missing from TCRdb's copy, which holds only in-frame ones; the method was immunoSEQ multiplex PCR. That table is the source of V, J and clone size, and D and trimming were worked out from the DNA. The table includes 130,000 to 150,000 clones, around four fifths detected once. The specimen sequenced was peripheral blood. The receptor was isolated from a woman in her thirties or forties with active or convalescent COVID-19.

CDR3 nucleotides: TGCGCCAGCAGCTTGATAGGCAGGGGTAGGGACAATGAGCAGTTCTTC. It codes for CASSLIGRGRDNEQFF. V is TRBV5-1 and J is TRBJ2-1, with D perhaps matching TRBD1 (6 bases). The germline CDR1 and CDR2 sequences are SGHRS and YFSETQ. Trimming shortened V by 1 base and J by 5 bases, and 16 bases separated the two germline ends. This CDR3 is 16 amino acids long.